This T cell receptor beta chain is from a study of T cell responses to AZD1222 COVID-19 vaccine. The CDR3 totals 16 residues. Germline values: CDR1 SGHRS, CDR2 YFSETQ. Trimming removed 0 bases from V and 6 bases from J, with 18 bases in between. Overall study results and limits: Spike-specific TCR breadth rose after two AZD1222 doses, and depth rose as well. Repertoires were sampled only after the peak T cell response. Spike as a whole was targeted by vaccine-associated CD4 TCRs, dominant at 160-218 and 743-854.

This clone was seen more than once but under ten times. Its specificity is not known. Sequenced by immunoSEQ multiplex PCR; TCRdb stores in-frame clones only, minus some. In the table there are about 84,000 clones, about 86% of which are singletons. This sequence originates from an adult who received the AZD1222 COVID-19 vaccine. The material sequenced was peripheral blood, taken 28 days after the second AZD1222 dose. This chain joins TRBV5-1 and TRBJ1-1; no reliable D call. The CDR3 DNA follows: TGCGCCAGCAGCTTGGGGGAGGGTCGGGAGTACGCTGAAGCTTTCTTT. Protein: CASSLGEGREYAEAFF.